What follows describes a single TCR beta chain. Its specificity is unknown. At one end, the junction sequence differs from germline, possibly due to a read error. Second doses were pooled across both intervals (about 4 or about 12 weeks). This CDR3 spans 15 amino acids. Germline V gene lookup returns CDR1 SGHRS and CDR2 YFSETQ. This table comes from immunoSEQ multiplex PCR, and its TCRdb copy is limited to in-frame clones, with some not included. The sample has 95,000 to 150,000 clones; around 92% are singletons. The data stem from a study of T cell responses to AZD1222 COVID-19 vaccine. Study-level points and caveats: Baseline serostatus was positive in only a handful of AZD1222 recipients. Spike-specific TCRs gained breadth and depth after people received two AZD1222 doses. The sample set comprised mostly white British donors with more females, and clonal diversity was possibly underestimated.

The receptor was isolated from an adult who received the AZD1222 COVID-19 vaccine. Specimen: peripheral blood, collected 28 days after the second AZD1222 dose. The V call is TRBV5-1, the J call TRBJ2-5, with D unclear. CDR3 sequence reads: CASSLAPSPQDTQYF. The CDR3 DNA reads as TGCGCCAGCAGCTTGGCCCCTTCTCCGCAAGATACCCAGTACTTC.